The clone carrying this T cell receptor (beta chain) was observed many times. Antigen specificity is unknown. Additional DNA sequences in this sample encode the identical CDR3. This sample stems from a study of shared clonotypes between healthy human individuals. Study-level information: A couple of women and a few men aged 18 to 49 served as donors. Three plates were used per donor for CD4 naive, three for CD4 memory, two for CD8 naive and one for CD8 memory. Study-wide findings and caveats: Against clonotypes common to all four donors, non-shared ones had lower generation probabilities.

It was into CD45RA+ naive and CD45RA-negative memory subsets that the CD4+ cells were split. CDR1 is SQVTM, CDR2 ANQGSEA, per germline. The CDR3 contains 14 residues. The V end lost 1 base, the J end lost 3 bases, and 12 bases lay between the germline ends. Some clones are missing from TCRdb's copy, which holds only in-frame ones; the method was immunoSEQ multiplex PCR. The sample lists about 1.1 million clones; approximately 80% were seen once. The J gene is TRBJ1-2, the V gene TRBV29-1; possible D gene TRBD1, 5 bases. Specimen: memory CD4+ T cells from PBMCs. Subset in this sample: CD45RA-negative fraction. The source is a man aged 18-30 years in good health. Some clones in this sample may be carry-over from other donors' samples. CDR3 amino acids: CSVEGGPGDYGYTF. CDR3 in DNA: TGCAGCGTTGAAGGCGGGCCGGGGGACTATGGCTACACCTTC.